This T cell receptor (beta chain) was sequenced during a study of chemoradiotherapy in HPV16-positive cancers. Assay: immunoSEQ multiplex PCR; the TCRdb copy retains only in-frame clones and omits some. Of some 70,000 clones in the sample, about 90% were seen once. CDR1 is SGHRS, CDR2 YFSETQ, per germline. V was clipped by 3 bases and J by 5 bases; unmatched bases: 27. The CDR3 totals 21 residues. The receptor's source is a human donor with HPV-associated anogenital cancer. The chain employs TRBV5-1 and TRBJ1-1; 8 positions agree with TRBD1. The sequenced sample was blood, obtained from a patient who underwent chemoradiotherapy. The CDR3 bases are TGCGCCAGCAGCTCACACAGCCGGGACAGGTTTTTTTTTCTCGTTGGTACTGAAGCTTTCTTT. It is translated as CASSSHSRDRFFFLVGTEAFF.